This T cell receptor beta chain was retrieved from a study of blood T cells in healthy people across ages. Through a sample-barcoded 5' primer and a J-beta primer mix, a second PCR was run for roughly 7 to 12 cycles. TCRdb re-analysed the 5' RACE reads in MiXCR, keeping a single row per CDR3 protein. The table lists some 930,000 distinct CDR3 sequences, almost 30% of them singletons. Study-level points and caveats: Diversity of TCR beta correlated strongly with naive T cell percentage.

Turning to this clonotype: Its matching antigen is unknown.

The same specimen was also included in a second study, on T cells of mothers and their children.

Sequencing input: blood. The receptor's source is a woman between 40 and 50 years old in good health.

This CDR3 reads CASTATSGSSYNEQFF. Here the CDR3 DNA reads TGTGCCAGCACCGCGACTAGCGGGAGCTCCTACAATGAGCAGTTCTTC. This chain connects TRBV12-3 or TRBV12-4 to TRBJ2-1; TRBD2 matches 12 bases. This CDR3 contains 16 residues. J lost 0 bases, V lost 7 bases, and 4 bases had no gene match.